One and the same sample provided the 32 T cell receptor beta chains below, sequenced in a study of cytomegalovirus exposure and HLA in healthy donors. The PCR was carried out with 60 Vbeta primers and 13 Jbeta primers. Method: immunoSEQ multiplex PCR; TCRdb's copy keeps in-frame clones and lacks some. The table records over 65,000 clones, more than 80% of them present only once. Sequencing used PBMCs. All receptors derive from a woman aged 25 to 39 in good health and CMV-seronegative.

This CDR3 is CASRTGDEQFF. As DNA, the CDR3 is TGTGCCAGCAGGACAGGGGATGAGCAGTTCTTC. The J gene is TRBJ2-1, the V gene TRBV5-6, with TRBD1 matching 8 bases. The CDR3 runs 11 residues. Germline V gene sequence: CDR1 SGHDT, CDR2 YYEEEE. J lost 8 bases, V lost 5 bases, and 0 bases had no gene match.

This chain uses TRBV25-1 with TRBJ2-4, with D hard to call. The CDR3 sequence is 11 residues long. Germline loops: CDR1 MGHDK, CDR2 SYGVNS. The V end lost 3 bases, the J end lost 7 bases, and 4 bases lay between the germline ends. The CDR3 nucleotides are TGTGCCAGCAGTGATGAGAACATTCAGTACTTC. Amino acids: CASSDENIQYF.

The gene calls are TRBV5-8 and TRBJ2-5; 14 bases fit TRBD2. The J call may be in error: the DNA end matches TRBJ2-7 better. The CDR3 loop spans 16 amino acids. Germline V gene data show CDR1 as SGHTS and CDR2 as YDEGEE. The CDR3 nucleotides read TGTGCCAGCAGCTTGGGACTAGCGGGGGGGCTCTACGAGCAGTACTTC. Amino acids: CASSLGLAGGLYEQYF.

The chain employs TRBV6-4 and TRBJ2-3; weak D call: TRBD1 (5 bases). V was pared by 4 bases and J by 2 bases, with 16 bases between. The CDR3 is 16 residues long. Germline lookup yields CDR1 MRHNA and CDR2 SNTAGT. The CDR3 region is CASSANSGYLTDTQYF. The CDR3 coding sequence is TGTGCCAGCAGTGCCAACTCAGGGTACCTCACAGATACGCAGTATTTT.

The J gene is TRBJ1-3, the V gene TRBV19; D remains unclear. Per germline, CDR1 LNHDA and CDR2 SQIVND (reference sequence). With 7 bases removed from V and 0 bases from J, the gap between germline ends came to 7 bases. CDR3 length equals 13 residues. CDR3 DNA sequence: TGTGCCAGTACCGGTCACTCTGGAAACACCATATATTTT. Translated, it gives CASTGHSGNTIYF.

The V call is TRBV11-3, the J call TRBJ1-1; TRBD1 matches 9 bases. Germline assignment: CDR1 SGHNT and CDR2 YENEEA. The CDR3 loop spans 15 amino acids. V shed 5 bases, J shed 6 bases, and the junction held 10 bases outside the gene matches. CDR3 DNA: TGTGCCAGCAGCACCACCGGGACAGGGTTGGCTGAAGCTTTCTTT. Translating it yields CASSTTGTGLAEAFF.

Written as DNA, the CDR3 is TGTGCCAGCAGTGTTAGTAGCTTGGAGACCCAGTACTTC. Translated, it gives CASSVSSLETQYF. V and J are TRBV6-4 and TRBJ2-5; D gene ambiguous. This CDR3 has 13 residues. Per germline, CDR1 MRHNA and CDR2 SNTAGT. V lost 4 bases, J lost 5 bases, and 11 bases lay in between.

This chain links TRBV18 with TRBJ1-1; no clear D. The V end lost 1 base, the J end lost 0 bases, and 9 bases lay between the germline ends. CDR1 and CDR2 from the germline V gene are KGHSH and LQKENI. This CDR3 is 15 amino acids long. CDR3 protein: CASSPQVGLNTEAFF. The CDR3 bases are TGTGCCAGCTCACCACAGGTCGGGTTGAACACTGAAGCTTTCTTT.

The chain joins TRBV5-1 to TRBJ1-1, with D possibly matching TRBD1 (6 bases). V was clipped by 4 bases and J by 4 bases, with 20 bases between them. CDR1 SGHRS and CDR2 YFSETQ come from the germline V gene. The CDR3 is 16 residues long. The CDR3 loop is CASSIEKTGSGTEAFF. DNA for the CDR3: TGCGCCAGCAGCATAGAAAAAACAGGGTCCGGCACTGAAGCTTTCTTT.

V gene TRBV7-9 combines with J gene TRBJ1-2; 10 bases fit TRBD1. This CDR3 has 16 amino acids. Losses at the gene ends were 5 bases for V and 2 bases for J; bases not matched to a gene: 8. Germline CDR1 and CDR2: SEHNR and FQNEAQ (reference sequence). CDR3 region: CASSHNPGQGNYGYTF. As DNA, the CDR3 is TGTGCCAGCAGCCACAATCCGGGACAGGGGAACTATGGCTACACCTTC.

This clone was seen just once. The chain carries TRBV5-1 and TRBJ2-1, with 9 bases matching TRBD1. Per the germline V gene, CDR1 is SGHRS and CDR2 is YFSETQ. The CDR3 covers 16 residues. Trimming took 2 bases from V and 9 from J; bases not matched to a gene: 12. This CDR3 is CASSLGLAGQGIEQFF. The CDR3 nucleotides are TGCGCCAGCAGCTTAGGTCTCGCGGGACAGGGCATTGAGCAGTTCTTC. Complete variable domain (other parts from reference TRBV5-1 and TRBJ2-1): KAGVTQTPRYLIKTRGQQVTLSCSPISGHRSVSWYQQTPGQGLQFLFEYFSETQRNKGNFPGRFSGRQFSNSRSEMNVSTLELGDSALYLCASSLGLAGQGIEQFFGPGTRLTVL.

This clone appeared a few times. The chain carries TRBV19 and TRBJ1-1, with 10 bases that match TRBD1. The germline V gene encodes CDR1 LNHDA and CDR2 SQIVND (reference sequence). V lost 8 bases, J lost 7 bases, and 7 bases stayed unmatched. The CDR3 spans 13 residues. This chain's CDR3 is CASRRQGADEAFF. The CDR3 DNA reads TGTGCCAGTCGCCGACAGGGGGCTGATGAAGCTTTCTTT.

The gene calls are TRBV12-5 and TRBJ1-1; 10 bases are shared with TRBD1. This CDR3 contains 15 residues. Germline CDR1 is LGHNT and CDR2 is FRNRAP. With V trimmed by 5 bases and J by 1 base, 4 bases remained unmatched. CDR3: CASGPGQGTNTEAFF. The DNA for the CDR3 is TGTGCTAGTGGTCCGGGACAGGGGACGAACACTGAAGCTTTCTTT.

The chain joins TRBV2 to TRBJ2-1; 13 bases are shared with TRBD2. Trimming took 3 bases from V and 9 from J; bases not matched to a gene: 11. The length of the CDR3 is 17 residues. Germline V CDR1 and CDR2: SNHLY, FYNNEI. Here the CDR3 reads CASSDSTSGGVVVEQFF. CDR3 DNA: TGTGCCAGCAGTGACTCAACTAGCGGGGGGGTGGTGGTTGAGCAGTTCTTC.

The chain is built from TRBV11-2 and TRBJ1-6; TRBD1 matches at 7 bases. V lost 4 bases and J lost 5; bases outside the gene matches: 5. CDR3 length: 15 residues. CDR1 and CDR2 (germline): SGHAT, FQNNGV. The CDR3 loop is CASSWAGGNNSPLHF. DNA of the CDR3: TGTGCCAGCAGCTGGGCAGGGGGAAATAATTCACCCCTCCACTTT.

The CDR3: CASSPTVNSNQPQHF. The CDR3 coding sequence is TGTGCCAGCAGCCCGACAGTTAATAGCAATCAGCCCCAGCATTTT. The J gene is TRBJ1-5, the V gene TRBV6-5, with D possibly TRBD1 on 5 matching bases. Germline values: CDR1 MNHEY, CDR2 SVGAGI. Trimming took off 6 bases at V and 0 bases at J, with 12 bases between the two ends. CDR3 length: 15 residues.

This rearrangement joins TRBV28 to TRBJ2-7; tentative D call: TRBD1 (8 bases). V was pared by 5 bases and J by 3 bases, with 14 bases between. Germline loops: CDR1 MDHEN, CDR2 SYDVKM. The CDR3 runs 14 residues. The CDR3 region is CASSRTGRDYEQYF. Written as DNA, the CDR3 is TGTGCCAGCAGTCGGACAGGGAGGGACTACGAGCAGTACTTC.

The sample holds a few counts of this clone. This sequence joins TRBV20-1 and TRBJ1-2, with D tentatively TRBD1 (5 bases). CDR1 is DFQATT, CDR2 SNEGSKA, per germline (reference sequence). The V end was cut by 3 bases, the J end by 5 bases, with 7 bases between. This CDR3 is 11 amino acids long. This chain's CDR3 is CSASPGYGYTF. The CDR3 bases are TGCAGTGCTAGCCCAGGGTATGGCTACACCTTC.

This sequence joins TRBV2 and TRBJ1-1; 8 bases are shared with TRBD1. CDR1 and CDR2 from the germline V gene are SNHLY and FYNNEI. Germline trimming cut 7 bases from V and 3 bases from J; bases unmatched to any gene: 7. The CDR3 is 14 amino acids. The CDR3 region is CASTTQGGDTEAFF. The CDR3 DNA reads as TGTGCCAGCACTACACAGGGGGGGGACACTGAAGCTTTCTTT. Complete variable domain (other parts from reference TRBV2 and TRBJ1-1): EPEVTQTPSHQVTQMGQEVILRCVPISNHLYFYWYRQILGQKVEFLVSFYNNEISEKSEIFDDQFSVERPDGSNFTLKIRSTKLEDSAMYFCASTTQGGDTEAFFGQGTRLTVV.

V and J are TRBV29-1 and TRBJ2-7, with D perhaps matching TRBD1 (6 bases). This CDR3 is built from 11 residues. The germline CDR1 and CDR2 sequences are SQVTM and ANQGSEA. Trimming cost V 6 bases and J 5 bases, with 11 bases left between them. DNA for the CDR3: TGCAGCGTCACAGGGCCCCACGAGCAGTACTTC. This sequence encodes CSVTGPHEQYF.

The chain carries TRBV4-3 and TRBJ1-4; D is undetermined. Trimming shortened V by 2 bases and J by 0 bases, and 7 bases separated the two germline ends. This CDR3 is built from 15 residues. Per the germline V gene, CDR1 is LGHNA and CDR2 is YSLEER. For the CDR3, the DNA is TGCGCCAGCAGCCAACTTAGTCCAACTAATGAAAAACTGTTTTTT. This translates into CASSQLSPTNEKLFF.

V is TRBV5-6 and J is TRBJ1-6; D is ambiguous. The CDR3 covers 17 residues. V gave up 4 bases and J gave up 4 bases, with 18 bases separating them. Germline V gene sequence: CDR1 SGHDT, CDR2 YYEEEE. The CDR3 is CASSHTRESPYNSPLHF. CDR3 nucleotide sequence: TGTGCCAGCAGCCATACCCGGGAATCACCTTATAATTCACCCCTCCACTTT. Looking up the rest from reference TRBV5-6 and TRBJ1-6 gives the full variable domain: DAGVTQSPTHLIKTRGQQVTLRCSPKSGHDTVSWYQQALGQGPQFIFQYYEEEERQRGNFPDRFSGHQFPNYSSELNVNALLLGDSALYLCASSHTRESPYNSPLHFGNGTRLTVT.

CDR3 DNA: TGTGCCAGCACCAAGAGACAGGGGGCAGGTTCACCCCTCCACTTT. Amino acid sequence: CASTKRQGAGSPLHF. The chain employs TRBV2 and TRBJ1-6; 10 nucleotides line up with TRBD1. With V trimmed by 7 bases and J by 9 bases, 9 bases remained unmatched. This CDR3 region has 15 residues. Germline CDR1 and CDR2: SNHLY and FYNNEI.

This rearrangement joins TRBV10-1 to TRBJ2-3; 8 bases are shared with TRBD2. The CDR3 contains 17 residues. Looked up from germline, CDR1 is WNHNN and CDR2 is SYGVQD (reference sequence). The trim removed 0 bases at V and 5 bases at J, leaving 10 bases unmatched. CDR3 sequence: CASSESGTGGLGDTQYF. For the CDR3, the DNA is TGCGCCAGCAGTGAGTCGGGAACGGGGGGGCTCGGAGATACGCAGTATTTT.

The CDR3, as DNA: TGTGCCAGCAGCTCCCAGGGTTGGGGAGAACAGGGTGAAGCTTTCTTT. Translating it yields CASSSQGWGEQGEAFF. The V call is TRBV7-8, the J call TRBJ1-1; tentative D call: TRBD1 (6 bases). This CDR3 is built from 16 residues. The V gene's germline CDR1 is SGHVS and CDR2 FQNEAQ. The V end was cut by 4 bases, the J end by 7 bases, with 22 bases between. Complete variable domain (other parts from reference TRBV7-8 and TRBJ1-1): GAGVSQSPRYKVAKRGQDVALRCDPISGHVSLFWYQQALGQGPEFLTYFQNEAQLDKSGLPSDRFFAERPEGSVSTLKIQRTQQEDSAVYLCASSSQGWGEQGEAFFGQGTRLTVV.

The chain employs TRBV4-3 and TRBJ1-4; D perhaps matches TRBD1 (6 bases). From germline, CDR1 is LGHNA and CDR2 YSLEER. The CDR3 sequence is 15 residues long. Trimming removed 4 bases at V and 8 bases at J, with 17 bases between. The CDR3 here is CASSRTGTQAEKLFF. CDR3 bases: TGCGCCAGCAGCCGAACGGGGACACAGGCGGAAAAACTGTTTTTT.

This clone has just one count. This rearrangement joins TRBV6-1 to TRBJ2-1, with 16 nucleotides matching TRBD2. The CDR3 length is 15 residues. V was clipped by 6 bases and J by 9 bases; unmatched bases: 5. Germline CDR1 is MNHNS and CDR2 is SASEGT. CDR3 residues: CASSGTSGGAGEQFF. The CDR3 nucleotides read TGTGCCAGCAGCGGGACTAGCGGGGGGGCCGGTGAGCAGTTCTTC.

The rearrangement uses TRBV11-1 and TRBJ2-3; 11 bases are a match to TRBD2. CDR1 and CDR2 (germline): SGHAT, FQDESV (reference sequence). Trimming at V came to 2 bases and at J to 3 bases, leaving 4 bases not matched to a gene. This CDR3 contains 16 residues. CDR3 sequence reads: CASSLSLAGGTDTQYF. In DNA form, the CDR3 reads TGTGCCAGCAGCTTATCCCTAGCGGGGGGAACAGATACGCAGTATTTT.

The V gene is TRBV28, the J gene TRBJ2-2; 11 bases are a match to TRBD1. This CDR3 comprises 14 residues. Losses at the gene ends were 6 bases for V and 7 bases for J; bases not matched to a gene: 4. The V gene's germline CDR1 is MDHEN and CDR2 SYDVKM. The CDR3 spells CASRGQGANGELFF. For the CDR3, the DNA is TGTGCCAGCAGAGGACAGGGGGCTAACGGGGAGCTGTTTTTT.

The rearrangement uses TRBV7-9 and TRBJ1-2; 9 bases align to TRBD1. This CDR3 is built from 15 residues. CDR1 is SEHNR and CDR2 is FQNEAQ in the germline V gene (reference sequence). J lost 6 bases, V lost 3 bases, and 8 bases had no gene match. The CDR3 reads CASSFGAGQGNGYTF. The CDR3, as DNA: TGTGCCAGCAGCTTTGGGGCCGGACAGGGGAATGGCTACACCTTC.

The V gene is TRBV7-9, the J gene TRBJ1-3, with no clear D. Germline V gene data show CDR1 as SEHNR and CDR2 as FQNEAQ (reference sequence). V lost 5 bases, J lost 0 bases, and 14 bases lay in between. The CDR3 spans 16 residues. DNA of the CDR3: TGTGCCAGCAGCCGCATTATCCATAGCTCTGGAAACACCATATATTTT. As protein: CASSRIIHSSGNTIYF.

This clone is a singleton in its sample. One end of the junction varies from germline; a read error may be responsible. The V and J genes are TRBV7-7 and TRBJ2-1, with 7 nucleotides matching TRBD1. CDR3 length: 14 amino acids. Germline loops: CDR1 SSHAT, CDR2 FNYEAQ (reference sequence). The CDR3 protein is CASSLNTQGNEQFF. CDR3 coding DNA: TGTGCTAGCAGCTTAAATACACAGGGGAATGAGCAGTTCTTC. Based on the CDR3 plus reference TRBV7-7 and TRBJ2-1, the full variable domain is GAGVSQSPRYKVTKRGQDVTLRCDPISSHATLYWYQQALGQGPEFLTYFNYEAQPDKSGLPSDRFSAERPEGSISTLTIQRTEQRDSAMYRCASSLNTQGNEQFFGPGTRLTVL.